What follows are 7 T cell receptor beta chains derived from one specimen sequenced in a study of blood T cells in healthy people across ages. For the second PCR, which ran for about 7 to 11 cycles, a sample-barcoded 5' primer and a J-beta primer mix were used. Each CDR3 protein gets one entry after TCRdb re-called the 5' RACE reads with MiXCR. This sample has over 1,200,000 distinct CDR3 sequences, with approximately 59% found just once. The material sequenced was blood. The receptors stem from a man between 18 and 29 years old in good health.

V and J are TRBV15 and TRBJ2-2; D is undetermined. V lost 4 bases and J lost 6, with 6 bases in between. Germline lookup yields CDR1 LNHNV and CDR2 YYDKDF (reference sequence). The length of the CDR3 is 12 residues. The CDR3 here is CATSIPSGELFF. Here the CDR3 DNA reads TGTGCCACCAGCATCCCGTCCGGGGAGCTGTTTTTT.

The V and J genes are TRBV29-1 and TRBJ2-6; D call uncertain. Trimming pared 3 bases from V and 4 bases from J, leaving 16 bases between. This CDR3 is 16 amino acids long. Germline CDR1 reads SQVTM; CDR2 reads ANQGSEA. CDR3 sequence reads: CSVDVGESSGANVLTF. CDR3 nucleotide sequence: TGCAGCGTTGATGTCGGTGAGAGTTCCGGGGCCAACGTCCTGACTTTC.

The chain couples TRBV18 to TRBJ1-4, with 8 bases identical to TRBD1. With V trimmed by 6 bases and J by 5 bases, 5 bases remained unmatched. The CDR3 is made up of 14 amino acids. Germline CDR1 and CDR2: KGHSH and LQKENI. The DNA for the CDR3 is TGTGCCAGCTCGGTCCGGGACAGGAATGAAAAACTGTTTTTT. It translates to CASSVRDRNEKLFF.

The V gene is TRBV12-3 or TRBV12-4, the J gene TRBJ2-1; no clear D. The germline V and J ends were trimmed by 3 bases and 2 bases, with 8 bases remaining between them. CDR3 size: 14 residues. The CDR3 bases are TGTGCCAGCAGTTTTCTAAGAACCTACAATGAGCAGTTCTTC. Protein: CASSFLRTYNEQFF.

This chain connects TRBV28 to TRBJ1-4, with 9 nucleotides matching TRBD1. The germline V gene has CDR1 MDHEN and CDR2 SYDVKM. CDR3 length: 13 amino acids. The ends lost 7 bases at V and 9 bases at J; junction bases unmatched: 6. In DNA form, the CDR3 reads TGTGCCAGCAAAGAGACAGGGGGGCAAAAACTGTTTTTT. This sequence encodes CASKETGGQKLFF.

This clonotype appeared a single time. This chain connects TRBV4-1 to TRBJ2-3; 7 bases are shared with TRBD1. CDR1 and CDR2 (germline): MGHRA, YSYEKL. J lost 11 bases, V lost 0 bases, and 8 bases had no gene match. This CDR3 has 14 amino acids. DNA for the CDR3: TGCGCCAGCAGCCAAGATGTCGGGGACAGCAAGCAGTATTTT. Translation gives CASSQDVGDSKQYF.

This chain's CDR3 is CASSQDAGTGATYEQYF. Here the CDR3 DNA reads TGCGCCAGCAGCCAAGATGCCGGGACAGGGGCCACCTACGAGCAGTACTTC. The chain carries TRBV4-1 and TRBJ2-4; TRBD1 matches at 10 bases. The DNA end is a closer match to TRBJ2-7, so the J assignment may be wrong. This CDR3 has 17 amino acids. Germline V gene sequence: CDR1 MGHRA, CDR2 YSYEKL.